This T cell receptor beta chain emerged from a study of PD-L1 blockade in urothelial cancer. The overall study: Anywhere from 0 to 3 prior chemotherapy regimens had been received by patients. Analysis of the blood was performed 3 weeks (second dose) and 6 weeks after treatment start.

Regarding the study as a whole: By 3 weeks, tumor-associated blood clones had expanded more in durable-benefit patients.

The data were produced by immunoSEQ multiplex PCR, yet TCRdb's version contains in-frame clones alone and is incomplete. The data show roughly 63,000 clones, roughly 79% seen once. Turning to this clone: Its antigen is still unknown.

V lost 1 base, J lost 0 bases, and 5 bases stayed unmatched. This CDR3 region has 16 residues. Germline CDR1 and CDR2: LNHDA and SQIVND (reference sequence). Time point indicated: pretreatment peripheral blood. The chain joins TRBV19 to TRBJ2-7; 8 nucleotides line up with TRBD2. This receptor was identified in a man aged 65-85 years with urothelial cancer. Sample: PBMCs, taken around atezolizumab (anti-PD-L1) treatment. CDR3 in amino acids: CASSIVTSGSSYEQYF. DNA for the CDR3: TGTGCCAGTAGTATAGTTACTAGCGGTAGCTCCTACGAGCAGTACTTC.